This entry lists 31 T cell receptor beta chains sequenced from one sample in a study of T-cell memory formation after mild COVID-19. MiXCR, applied by TCRdb to the 5' RACE reads, yields one record per CDR3 protein. The data show a few hundred thousand distinct CDR3 sequences, approximately 19% seen once. The sample taken for sequencing was PBMCs or a T cell subset sorted from them (not recorded which). These TCRs come from a young man who had mild COVID-19 (a few samples of this study predate the infection). Cell type and time point are not known.

The chain is built from TRBV7-9 and TRBJ2-5; D is perhaps TRBD1 or TRBD2 (5 bases each). Between the trimmed V and J ends, which lost 0 bases and 4 bases, there was a span of 12 bases. The CDR3 extends over 15 amino acids. Looked up from germline, CDR1 is SEHNR and CDR2 is FQNEAQ (reference sequence). CDR3 loop: CASSLAGSGTETQYF. The CDR3 DNA sequence: TGTGCCAGCAGCTTAGCTGGATCGGGGACAGAGACCCAGTACTTC.

This clonotype was seen a handful of times. The genes are TRBV7-2 and TRBJ1-2; unclear D gene. The CDR3 contains 14 residues. V was pared by 5 bases and J by 2 bases, with 12 bases between. Germline V CDR1 and CDR2: SGHTA, FQGNSA. For the CDR3, the DNA is TGTGCCAGCAGCAAAAACGGAGAAAACTATGGCTACACCTTC. Translating it yields CASSKNGENYGYTF.

This chain connects TRBV4-1 to TRBJ2-1; 10 bases are a match to TRBD1. After removal of 5 bases from V and 9 bases from J, the junction contained 7 bases not matched to a gene. This CDR3 has 14 residues. The germline V gene has CDR1 MGHRA and CDR2 YSYEKL. CDR3 coding DNA: TGCGCCAGCAGCTCGGGACAGGGGCCTTTTGAGCAGTTCTTC. Translating it yields CASSSGQGPFEQFF.

This clonotype was counted a few times. The V call is TRBV12-3 or TRBV12-4, the J call TRBJ2-5, with D perhaps TRBD2 (5 bases). V lost 5 bases and J lost 5, with 9 bases in between. CDR3 length: 12 residues. CDR3 sequence (DNA): TGTGCCAGCAGTACGGAGGCGGAGACCCAGTACTTC. Translating gives CASSTEAETQYF.

This clonotype was seen a few times. The chain combines TRBV5-1 with TRBJ2-2; D call uncertain. Deletions cut 2 bases from V and 7 bases from J, with 12 bases between. CDR1 is SGHRS, CDR2 YFSETQ, per germline. This CDR3 region has 14 residues. Written as DNA, the CDR3 is TGCGCCAGCAGCTTTGGATCCCAAGGCGGGGAGCTGTTTTTT. Amino acid sequence: CASSFGSQGGELFF.

This clonotype was recorded at least ten times. The rearrangement joins TRBV7-2 to TRBJ2-1, with D tentatively TRBD1 or TRBD2 (6 bases each). The V gene lost 1 base and the J gene lost 9 bases, with 19 bases spanning the gap. Germline V CDR1 and CDR2: SGHTA, FQGNSA. CDR3 length equals 16 residues. CDR3 in DNA: TGTGCCAGCAGCTTAGAGTTTCCGGGGGCGGGCGGTGAGCAGTTCTTC. Translation gives CASSLEFPGAGGEQFF.

The chain has TRBV20-1 and TRBJ2-3, with D possibly TRBD1 on 6 matching bases. The CDR3 is 15 amino acids. The germline V gene has CDR1 DFQATT and CDR2 SNEGSKA (reference sequence). Trimming cost V 5 bases and J 1 base, with 16 bases left between them. Here the CDR3 DNA reads TGCAGTGCTGGTCCCTACTCAGGGGGCACAGATACGCAGTATTTT. Amino acid sequence: CSAGPYSGGTDTQYF.

V and J are TRBV6-1 and TRBJ2-2, with D possibly being TRBD1 or TRBD2 (5 bases each). The CDR3 covers 15 residues. Germline V CDR1 and CDR2: MNHNS, SASEGT. Between the trimmed V and J ends, which lost 8 bases and 5 bases, there was a span of 18 bases. This CDR3 reads CASPPGPGNTGELFF. CDR3 nucleotides: TGTGCCAGCCCACCGGGACCCGGAAATACCGGGGAGCTGTTTTTT.

The V gene is TRBV7-2, the J gene TRBJ2-1, with D uncertain. Trimming removed 6 bases at V and 4 bases at J, with 13 bases between. There are 14 residues in the CDR3. Germline V gene data show CDR1 as SGHTA and CDR2 as FQGNSA. As DNA, the CDR3 is TGTGCCAGCAGTTCGCCGGGTGGGTACAATGAGCAGTTCTTC. The encoded protein is CASSSPGGYNEQFF.

This clonotype was observed a single time. This chain connects TRBV6-2 or TRBV6-3 to TRBJ2-3; tentative D call: TRBD2 (6 bases). The CDR3 is 17 residues long. Per germline, CDR1 MNHEY and CDR2 SVGEGT. The V gene lost 6 bases and the J gene lost 3 bases, with 22 bases spanning the gap. CDR3 bases: TGTGCCAGCAGCCTAATTGGAGGTGGGAGGAGTACAGATACGCAGTATTTT. Protein: CASSLIGGGRSTDTQYF.

This clonotype occurred many times. In nucleotides, the CDR3 is TGCAGTGCTACACAATCCCAAGAGACCCAGTACTTC. It yields the protein CSATQSQETQYF. The rearrangement uses TRBV20-1 and TRBJ2-5, with D unresolved. Deletions cut 4 bases from V and 1 base from J, with 7 bases between. Germline CDR1 reads DFQATT; CDR2 reads SNEGSKA (reference sequence). The length of the CDR3 is 12 residues.

This clonotype appeared a few times. The genes are TRBV11-2 and TRBJ2-3, with a possible D match to TRBD2 (6 bases). The CDR3 has 11 amino acids. With 7 bases removed from V and 8 bases from J, the gap between germline ends came to 10 bases. Germline V CDR1 and CDR2: SGHAT, FQNNGV. Here the CDR3 reads CASTLGGTQYF. The CDR3 nucleotides are TGTGCCAGCACCCTGGGGGGTACGCAGTATTTT.

In its sample, this clonotype was seen a few times. V is TRBV25-1 and J is TRBJ1-5, with 7 bases matching TRBD1. Germline-derived CDR1 and CDR2 are MGHDK and SYGVNS. V lost 6 bases, J lost 14 bases, and 7 bases stayed unmatched. This CDR3 contains 11 residues. The DNA for the CDR3 is TGTGCCAGCAGCAGACAGGGAGTTAAGCATTTT. Protein sequence: CASSRQGVKHF.

This clonotype has only a few counts. This sequence joins TRBV25-1 and TRBJ1-5; D is unresolved. The CDR3 runs to 9 residues. CDR1 and CDR2 from the germline V gene are MGHDK and SYGVNS. The V and J ends lost 8 bases and 8 bases respectively, with 4 bases between them. CDR3 coding DNA: TGTGCCAGCGGAGAGCCCCAGCATTTT. Translating gives CASGEPQHF.

This rearrangement joins TRBV5-5 to TRBJ2-5; TRBD2 matches 10 bases. Looked up from germline, CDR1 is SGHKS and CDR2 is YYEKEE (reference sequence). The CDR3 length is 15 residues. Trimming took 2 bases from V and 1 from J; bases not matched to a gene: 2. The CDR3 DNA is TGTGCCAGCAGCTTTGCTAGCGGGGGCCAAGAGACCCAGTACTTC. Its translation is CASSFASGGQETQYF.

This clonotype was observed a few times. The CDR3 reads CSVEQISGLYEQYV. CDR3 bases: TGCAGCGTTGAACAAATTTCGGGCCTCTACGAGCAGTACGTC. This chain joins TRBV29-1 and TRBJ2-7; D is ambiguous. Germline V gives CDR1 SQVTM, CDR2 ANQGSEA. Trimming removed 2 bases from V and 3 bases from J, with 14 bases in between. This CDR3 region has 14 residues.

In this sample, this clonotype turned up a few times. V and J are TRBV30 and TRBJ1-1; D might be TRBD1 (5 bases). CDR3 length: 13 amino acids. V shed 1 base and J shed 3 bases, with 9 bases lying between them. The germline CDR1 and CDR2 sequences are GTSNPN and SVGIG (reference sequence). This chain's CDR3 is CAWSGEGYTEAFF. The CDR3 bases are TGTGCCTGGAGTGGCGAGGGGTACACTGAAGCTTTCTTT.

The chain couples TRBV6-1 to TRBJ2-3; D unclear. The length of the CDR3 is 15 residues. Trimming removed 0 bases at V and 0 bases at J, with 7 bases between. CDR1 is MNHNS and CDR2 is SASEGT in the germline V gene. CDR3 in DNA: TGTGCCAGCAGTGAAGCCACGGTTAGCACAGATACGCAGTATTTT. Protein product: CASSEATVSTDTQYF.

This sequence joins TRBV6-2 or TRBV6-3 and TRBJ2-5; no clear D gene. Per the germline V gene, CDR1 is MNHEY and CDR2 is SVGEGT. The V end was cut by 2 bases, the J end by 5 bases, with 3 bases between. The CDR3 runs 11 residues. The CDR3 region is CASSYIETQYF. DNA for the CDR3: TGTGCCAGCAGTTACATTGAGACCCAGTACTTC.

The chain has TRBV6-1 and TRBJ2-3; D is ambiguous. The CDR3 has 13 residues. CDR1 MNHNS and CDR2 SASEGT come from the germline V gene. Trimming removed 8 bases at V and 0 bases at J, with 9 bases between. Here the CDR3 reads CASAVGSTDTQYF. The CDR3 DNA follows: TGTGCCAGCGCGGTAGGGAGCACAGATACGCAGTATTTT.

A few counts support this clonotype. The rearrangement links TRBV15 to TRBJ1-5; 7 positions agree with TRBD1. The CDR3 totals 14 residues. Germline trimming cut 5 bases from V and 4 bases from J; bases unmatched to any gene: 5. Germline assignment: CDR1 LNHNV and CDR2 YYDKDF (reference sequence). CDR3 in amino acids: CATSERQGNQPQHF. DNA of the CDR3: TGTGCCACCAGCGAGCGACAGGGTAATCAGCCCCAGCATTTT.

The chain combines TRBV24-1 with TRBJ2-3; D uncertain. The CDR3 is made up of 13 amino acids. Trimming stripped 3 bases from V and 3 bases from J, with 6 bases between. The germline V gene has CDR1 KGHDR and CDR2 SFDVKD. The chain's CDR3 is CATSDRRTDTQYF. CDR3 nucleotide sequence: TGTGCCACCAGTGATAGGAGAACAGATACGCAGTATTTT.

This chain uses TRBV27 with TRBJ2-7; 8 positions match TRBD1. Germline V gene sequence: CDR1 MNHEY, CDR2 SMNVEV (reference sequence). The junction had 5 bases not matched to a gene; V was cut back by 3 bases and J by 4 bases. The CDR3 sequence is 14 residues long. CDR3 region: CASSLRTGFYEQYF. CDR3 DNA sequence: TGTGCCAGCAGTTTGAGGACAGGGTTTTACGAGCAGTACTTC.

This clonotype was detected only a few times. J is TRBJ1-4 and V is TRBV7-9; D unclear. Trimming left V 3 bases short and J 5 bases short, with 4 bases between. The CDR3 spans 12 residues. Germline V gene sequence: CDR1 SEHNR, CDR2 FQNEAQ (reference sequence). CDR3 residues: CASSFPNEKLFF. CDR3 in DNA: TGTGCCAGCAGCTTCCCAAATGAAAAACTGTTTTTT.

The sample holds a few counts of this clonotype. V usage is TRBV7-9 and J usage is TRBJ2-1; no firm D call. Germline CDR1 reads SEHNR; CDR2 reads FQNEAQ (reference sequence). CDR3 length: 11 amino acids. Between the trimmed V and J ends, which lost 6 bases and 10 bases, there was a span of 10 bases. The DNA of the CDR3 is TGTGCCAGCAGTTCCAGGCCGGAGCAGTTCTTC. Its protein is CASSSRPEQFF. The full variable domain, its missing parts supplied by reference TRBV7-9 and TRBJ2-1, is DTGVSQNPRHKITKRGQNVTFRCDPISEHNRLYWYRQTLGQGPEFLTYFQNEAQLEKSRLLSDRFSAERPKGSFSTLEIQRTEQGDSAMYLCASSSRPEQFFGPGTRLTVL.

The CDR3 protein is CSASPGLAGGNTGELFF. CDR3 coding DNA: TGCAGTGCTTCTCCTGGACTAGCGGGGGGCAACACCGGGGAGCTGTTTTTT. The chain carries TRBV20-1 and TRBJ2-2; 14 bases agree with TRBD2. This CDR3 has 17 residues. From germline, CDR1 is DFQATT and CDR2 SNEGSKA (reference sequence). V dropped 5 bases and J dropped 2; count of bases not matched to a gene: 7.

V and J are TRBV29-1 and TRBJ1-1, with TRBD1 as a possible D gene (5 bases). V lost 5 bases, J lost 6 bases, and 13 bases lay in between. The CDR3 length is 12 residues. Germline CDR1 reads SQVTM; CDR2 reads ANQGSEA. This CDR3 is CSVSGTAAEAFF. In DNA, the CDR3 is TGCAGCGTTTCCGGGACGGCCGCTGAAGCTTTCTTT. Combining the CDR3 with reference TRBV29-1 and TRBJ1-1 gives the whole variable domain SAVISQKPSRDICQRGTSLTIQCQVDSQVTMMFWYRQQPGQSLTLIATANQGSEATYESGFVIDKFPISRPNLTFSTLTVSNMSPEDSSIYLCSVSGTAAEAFFGQGTRLTVV.

The chain joins TRBV6-5 to TRBJ2-6, with a weak D call TRBD1 (6 bases). The CDR3 extends over 14 amino acids. Germline lookup yields CDR1 MNHEY and CDR2 SVGAGI. Trimming took off 6 bases at V and 4 bases at J, with 10 bases between the two ends. The CDR3 nucleotides are TGTGCCAGCAGCCCAGGGGTCGGGGCCAACGTCCTGACTTTC. It codes for CASSPGVGANVLTF.

This clonotype was found many times. The chain carries TRBV7-2 and TRBJ2-6; D is unresolved. The V end lost 2 bases, the J end lost 0 bases, and 8 bases lay between the germline ends. The CDR3 spans 16 residues. Germline V gene sequence: CDR1 SGHTA, CDR2 FQGNSA. CDR3 amino acids: CASSLQYSSGANVLTF. The CDR3 DNA is TGTGCCAGCAGCTTACAATACAGCTCTGGGGCCAACGTCCTGACTTTC.

This chain connects TRBV28 to TRBJ1-4, with unresolved D. Germline lookup yields CDR1 MDHEN and CDR2 SYDVKM. This CDR3 comprises 16 residues. The germline V and J ends were trimmed by 8 bases and 11 bases, with 27 bases remaining between them. The CDR3 nucleotides are TGTGCCAGCTCCGAGGTATCAGTTTCGGGTTTGGCGAAACTGTTTTTT. Residues: CASSEVSVSGLAKLFF.

This clonotype was counted a few times. This may be a read error: a much more frequent sequence differs by one nucleotide. The V and J genes are TRBV12-3 or TRBV12-4 and TRBJ1-2, with TRBD1 matching over 7 bases. This CDR3 has 14 amino acids. This CDR3 reads CAISLNDRVEGYTF. For the CDR3, the DNA is TGTGCCATCAGTTTAAATGACAGGGTGGAGGGCTACACCTTC.